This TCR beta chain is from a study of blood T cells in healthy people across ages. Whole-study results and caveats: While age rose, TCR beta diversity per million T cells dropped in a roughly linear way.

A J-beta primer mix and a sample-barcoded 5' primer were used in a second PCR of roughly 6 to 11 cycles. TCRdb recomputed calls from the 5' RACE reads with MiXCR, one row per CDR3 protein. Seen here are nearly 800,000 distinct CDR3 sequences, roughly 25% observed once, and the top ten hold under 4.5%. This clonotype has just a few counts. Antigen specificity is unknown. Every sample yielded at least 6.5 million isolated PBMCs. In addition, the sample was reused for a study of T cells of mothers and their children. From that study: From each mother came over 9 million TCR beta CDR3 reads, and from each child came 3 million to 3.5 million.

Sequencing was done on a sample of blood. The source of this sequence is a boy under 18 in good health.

In DNA, the CDR3 is TGCAGTGCTAGATCGCCAGCAAATTCACCCCTCCACTTT. Translation: CSARSPANSPLHF. The chain links TRBV20-1 to TRBJ1-6; D is uncertain. The ends were cut back, 2 bases at V and 7 bases at J, with 9 bases in the middle. The CDR3 is 13 amino acids. Per the germline V gene, CDR1 is DFQATT and CDR2 is SNEGSKA (reference sequence).